The 3 T cell receptor beta chains listed next were all sequenced from one sample in a study of T cell repertoires in cytomegalovirus infection. TCRdb ran MiXCR on the reads and lists one entry per CDR3 protein. The sample has under 350,000 distinct CDR3 sequences, 8% to 10% seen once. The specimen was PBMCs. The receptor source for this set is a human donor in good health (CMV status not recorded). Some clones in this sample may be carry-over from other donors' samples.

This clonotype has a count of ten or more. The chain links TRBV23-1 to TRBJ1-5; D is possibly TRBD1 (6 bases). TRBV23-1 qualifies as an ORF whose function is uncertain. The CDR3 is 21 residues long. V lost 0 bases and J 2 bases, leaving 26 bases between the germline ends. CDR3 nucleotide sequence: TGCGCCAGCAGTCAATCTCGCTCCCTGGGGGCCGGGGGGGCGGGCAATCAGCCCCAGCATTTT. Protein sequence: CASSQSRSLGAGGAGNQPQHF.

The chain joins TRBV20-1 to TRBJ1-2; TRBD1 might be the D (6 bases). This CDR3 contains 11 residues. Trimming took 3 bases from V and 7 from J, leaving 9 bases between them. CDR1 and CDR2 (germline): DFQATT, SNEGSKA (reference sequence). The DNA of the CDR3 is TGCAGTGCTAGGACAGGCGCTGGCTACACCTTC. Protein sequence: CSARTGAGYTF.

This clonotype was counted many times. A junction boundary mismatches the germline segment, possibly from a read error. The chain recombines TRBV13 with TRBJ2-1; perhaps D is TRBD1 or TRBD2 (7 bases each). There are 11 residues in the CDR3. Germline values: CDR1 PRHDT, CDR2 FYEKMQ (reference sequence). Here the CDR3 DNA reads TGTGCCAGCAGCGGGGGGGACAGCGGGATCTTC. Amino acid sequence: CASSGGDSGIF.